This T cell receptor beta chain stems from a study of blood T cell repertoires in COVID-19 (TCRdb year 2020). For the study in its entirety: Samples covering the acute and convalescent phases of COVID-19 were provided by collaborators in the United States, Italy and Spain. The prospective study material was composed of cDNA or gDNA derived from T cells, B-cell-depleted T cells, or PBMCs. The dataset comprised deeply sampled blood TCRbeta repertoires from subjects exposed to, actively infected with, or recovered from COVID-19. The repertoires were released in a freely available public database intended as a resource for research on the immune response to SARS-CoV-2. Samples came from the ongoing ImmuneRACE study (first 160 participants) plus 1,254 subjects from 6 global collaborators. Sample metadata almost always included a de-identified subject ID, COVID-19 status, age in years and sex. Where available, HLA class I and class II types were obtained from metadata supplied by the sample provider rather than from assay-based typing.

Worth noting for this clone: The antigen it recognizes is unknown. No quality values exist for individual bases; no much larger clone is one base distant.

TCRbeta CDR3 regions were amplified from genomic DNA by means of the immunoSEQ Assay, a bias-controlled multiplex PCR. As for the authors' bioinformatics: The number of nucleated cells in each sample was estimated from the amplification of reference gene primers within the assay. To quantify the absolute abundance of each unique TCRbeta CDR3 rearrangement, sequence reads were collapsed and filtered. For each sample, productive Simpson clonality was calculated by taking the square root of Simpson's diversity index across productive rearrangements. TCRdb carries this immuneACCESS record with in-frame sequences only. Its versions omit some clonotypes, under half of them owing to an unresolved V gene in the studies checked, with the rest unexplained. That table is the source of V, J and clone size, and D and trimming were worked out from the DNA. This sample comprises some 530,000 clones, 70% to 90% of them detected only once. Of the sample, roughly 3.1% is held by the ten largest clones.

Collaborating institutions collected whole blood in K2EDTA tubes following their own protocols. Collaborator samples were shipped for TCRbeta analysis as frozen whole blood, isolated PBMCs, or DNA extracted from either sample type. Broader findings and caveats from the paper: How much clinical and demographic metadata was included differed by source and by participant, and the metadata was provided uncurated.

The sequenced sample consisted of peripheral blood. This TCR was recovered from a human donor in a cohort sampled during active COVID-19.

DNA sequence: TGTGCCAGCAGGTCGGATGAGGGCAGAACTTCACCCCTCCACTTT. Its protein product is CASRSDEGRTSPLHF. The V and J genes are TRBV25-1 and TRBJ1-6, with no reliable assignment of the D segment. CDR1 MGHDK and CDR2 SYGVNS were looked up in the germline V gene. From the cysteine up to the phenylalanine, the CDR3 has a length of 15 residues. Only the CDR3 portion is preserved as DNA: 45 bases, with reading frame beginning at the first base. Deletion took 6 bases off V and 9 bases off J, with a span of 18 bases between the germline ends.